This record covers a single TCR beta chain. The antigen is undetermined. V dropped 1 base and J dropped 10 bases, with 14 bases sitting between them. The CDR3 runs 15 residues. In germline, CDR1 is SGHVS, CDR2 FNYEAQ. The data stem from a study of blood T cells in healthy people across ages. Notes on the study in general: Age showed a roughly linear inverse relationship with TCR beta diversity per million T cells.

The second PCR ran roughly 7 to 12 cycles with a sample-barcoded 5' primer and J-beta primers. TCRdb reprocessed the 5' RACE reads with MiXCR, giving one entry per CDR3 protein. The repertoire consists of fewer than 2,000,000 distinct CDR3 sequences, with approximately 39% occurring once and the leading ten covering 23%. This chain uses TRBV7-6 with TRBJ1-6; D unresolved. Sequenced sample: blood. The receptor's source is a human donor in good health. This CDR3 reads CASSLEGPRSSPLHF. The DNA for the CDR3 is TGTGCCAGCAGCTTAGAAGGCCCCCGGTCCTCACCCCTCCACTTT.